This T cell receptor (beta chain) originates from a study of technical replicates of blood from a handful of donors. The data were produced by immunoSEQ multiplex PCR, yet TCRdb's version contains in-frame clones alone and is incomplete. Of 80,000 or so clones in the sample, under 97% were seen once. This receptor was taken from a human donor in good health. Input material: T cells isolated from PBMCs.

In nucleotides, the CDR3 is TGTGCCATCAGTGAGTCGTATGACACTGAAGCTTTCTTT. Translated, it gives CAISESYDTEAFF. The chain employs TRBV10-3 and TRBJ1-1; D remains ambiguous. In germline, CDR1 is ENHRY, CDR2 SYGVKD. Trimming pared 0 bases from V and 3 bases from J, leaving 5 bases between. CDR3 size: 13 residues.